The clone carrying this T cell receptor beta chain has more than one count but fewer than ten. Its antigen is as yet unknown. The data were taken from a study of regulatory T cells in long-lasting Graves disease. V was clipped by 3 bases and J by 6 bases, with 14 bases between them. This CDR3 contains 15 residues. Broader study findings: Persistent disease preferred TRBV28, TRBJ1-2 and TRBJ2-5. Less diverse TCR repertoires were seen in persistent Graves' patients than in newly diagnosed ones. New patients shared fewer public clonotypes (approximately 1,000) than persistent patients did (roughly 2,500).

As to time point: newly diagnosed GD, antithyroid drugs for less than 3 months. Following extraction of RNA from PBMCs, that RNA was used to make the TCR library. Arm-PCR of CDR3 regions with iRepertoire HTBI primers generated TCR beta libraries. TCRdb processed the multiplex PCR reads anew with MiXCR; each CDR3 protein has one entry. The top ten hold more than 15% of the sample, which has about 620,000 distinct CDR3 sequences, around 17% seen once. The data also belong to a second study, concerning T cells in Graves' hyperthyroidism and ophthalmopathy.

The material sequenced was peripheral blood mononuclear cells (PBMCs), taken at new diagnosis, from a patient treated with antithyroid drugs. The V gene is TRBV12-3 or TRBV12-4, the J gene TRBJ2-2, with unresolved D. This clonotype originated in a woman aged 25 to 45 with Graves disease. The CDR3: CASSFNVGVPGELFF. In DNA form, the CDR3 reads TGTGCCAGCAGTTTTAATGTTGGAGTACCCGGGGAGCTGTTTTTT.